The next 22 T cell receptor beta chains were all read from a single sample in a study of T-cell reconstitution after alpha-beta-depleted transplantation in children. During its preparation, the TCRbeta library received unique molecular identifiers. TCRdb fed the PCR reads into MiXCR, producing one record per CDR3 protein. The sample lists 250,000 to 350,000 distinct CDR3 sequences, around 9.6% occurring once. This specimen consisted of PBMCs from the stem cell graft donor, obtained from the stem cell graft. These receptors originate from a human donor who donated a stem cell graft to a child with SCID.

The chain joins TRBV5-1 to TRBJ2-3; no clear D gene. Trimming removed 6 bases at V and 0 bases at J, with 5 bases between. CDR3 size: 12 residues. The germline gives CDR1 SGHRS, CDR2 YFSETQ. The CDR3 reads CASKDSTDTQYF. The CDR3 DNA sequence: TGCGCCAGCAAAGACAGCACAGATACGCAGTATTTT. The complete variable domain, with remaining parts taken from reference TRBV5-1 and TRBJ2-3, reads KAGVTQTPRYLIKTRGQQVTLSCSPISGHRSVSWYQQTPGQGLQFLFEYFSETQRNKGNFPGRFSGRQFSNSRSEMNVSTLELGDSALYLCASKDSTDTQYFGPGTRLTVL.

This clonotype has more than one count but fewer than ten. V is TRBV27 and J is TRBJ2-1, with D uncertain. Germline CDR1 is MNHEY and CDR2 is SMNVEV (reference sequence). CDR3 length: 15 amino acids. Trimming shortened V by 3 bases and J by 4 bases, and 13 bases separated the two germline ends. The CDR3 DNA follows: TGTGCCAGCAGTTTGGGGTGGGATGTTTACAATGAGCAGTTCTTC. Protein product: CASSLGWDVYNEQFF.

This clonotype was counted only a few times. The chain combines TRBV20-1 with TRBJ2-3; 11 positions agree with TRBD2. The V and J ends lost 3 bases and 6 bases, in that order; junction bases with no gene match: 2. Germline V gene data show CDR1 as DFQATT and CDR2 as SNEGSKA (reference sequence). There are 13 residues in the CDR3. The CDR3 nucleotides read TGCAGTGCTAGGACTAGCGGGGTCGATACGCAGTATTTT. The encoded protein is CSARTSGVDTQYF.

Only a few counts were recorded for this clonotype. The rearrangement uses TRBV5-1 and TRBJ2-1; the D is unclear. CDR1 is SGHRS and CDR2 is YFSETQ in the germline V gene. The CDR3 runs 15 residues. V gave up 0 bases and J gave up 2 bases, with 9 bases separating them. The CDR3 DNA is TGCGCCAGCAGCTTGGTGCAGGCCACCTACAATGAGCAGTTCTTC. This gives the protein CASSLVQATYNEQFF.

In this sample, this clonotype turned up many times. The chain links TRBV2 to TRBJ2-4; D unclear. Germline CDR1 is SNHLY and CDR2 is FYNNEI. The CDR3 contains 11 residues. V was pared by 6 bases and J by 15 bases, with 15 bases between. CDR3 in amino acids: CASSQEAFLYF. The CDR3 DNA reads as TGTGCCAGCAGCCAAGAGGCTTTTCTGTACTTC.

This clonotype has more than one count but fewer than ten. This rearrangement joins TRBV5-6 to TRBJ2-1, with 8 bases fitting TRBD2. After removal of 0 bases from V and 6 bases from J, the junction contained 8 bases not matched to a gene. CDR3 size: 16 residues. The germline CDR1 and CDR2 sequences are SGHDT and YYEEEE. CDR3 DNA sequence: TGTGCCAGCAGCTTGGAATGGCTAGCGGGTAGCAATGAGCAGTTCTTC. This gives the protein CASSLEWLAGSNEQFF.

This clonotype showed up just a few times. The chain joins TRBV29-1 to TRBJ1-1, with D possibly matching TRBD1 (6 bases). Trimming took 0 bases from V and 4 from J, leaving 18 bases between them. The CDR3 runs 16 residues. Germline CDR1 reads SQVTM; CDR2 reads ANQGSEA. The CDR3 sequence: CSVEDARQGLGTEAFF. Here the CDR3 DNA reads TGCAGCGTTGAAGATGCGCGCCAGGGGCTAGGCACTGAAGCTTTCTTT.

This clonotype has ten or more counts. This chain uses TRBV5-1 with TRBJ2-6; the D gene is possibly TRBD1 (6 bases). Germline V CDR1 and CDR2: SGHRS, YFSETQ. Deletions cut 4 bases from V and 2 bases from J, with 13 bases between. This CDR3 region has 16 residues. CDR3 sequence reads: CASSPTGKAGANVLTF. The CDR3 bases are TGCGCCAGCAGCCCAACAGGGAAAGCTGGGGCCAACGTCCTGACTTTC.

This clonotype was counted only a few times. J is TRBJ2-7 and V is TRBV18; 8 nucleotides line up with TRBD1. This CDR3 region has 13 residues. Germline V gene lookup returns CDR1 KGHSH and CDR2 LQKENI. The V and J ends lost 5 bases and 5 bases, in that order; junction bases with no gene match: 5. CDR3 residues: CASSRIQGDEQYF. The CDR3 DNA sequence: TGTGCCAGCTCAAGGATACAGGGGGACGAGCAGTACTTC.

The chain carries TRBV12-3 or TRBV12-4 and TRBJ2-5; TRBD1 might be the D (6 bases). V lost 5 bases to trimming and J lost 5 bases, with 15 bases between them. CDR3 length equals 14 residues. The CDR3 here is CASSPMGAGETQYF. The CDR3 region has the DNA TGTGCCAGCAGTCCAATGGGGGCTGGGGAGACCCAGTACTTC.

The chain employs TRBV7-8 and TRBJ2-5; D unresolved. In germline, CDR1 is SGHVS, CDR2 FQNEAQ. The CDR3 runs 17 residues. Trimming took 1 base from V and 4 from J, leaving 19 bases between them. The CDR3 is CASSLGNLDPIRETQYF. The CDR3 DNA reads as TGTGCCAGCAGCTTAGGTAACTTGGACCCGATTCGAGAGACCCAGTACTTC.

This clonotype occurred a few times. The CDR3 DNA reads TGTGCTAGTGGTTTGGACCTGGAACCTTATGGCTACACCTTC. Translation gives CASGLDLEPYGYTF. This chain uses TRBV12-5 with TRBJ1-2; D remains unclear. Per germline, CDR1 LGHNT and CDR2 FRNRAP. This CDR3 region has 14 residues. V lost 1 base and J 5 bases, leaving 11 bases between the germline ends.

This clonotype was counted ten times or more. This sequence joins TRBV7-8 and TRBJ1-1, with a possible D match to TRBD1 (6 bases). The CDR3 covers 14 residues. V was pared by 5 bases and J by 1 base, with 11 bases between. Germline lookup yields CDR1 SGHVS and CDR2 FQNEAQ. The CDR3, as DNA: TGTGCCAGCAGCATGTTACAGGGGAACACTGAAGCTTTCTTT. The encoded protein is CASSMLQGNTEAFF.

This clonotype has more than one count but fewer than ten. CDR3 sequence (DNA): TGCGCCAGCAGCCTAGCGGGGGAACGCGGGAGAGAGCAGTTCTTC. Translated: CASSLAGERGREQFF. The V and J genes are TRBV5-1 and TRBJ2-1; 10 bases match TRBD2. The CDR3 covers 15 residues. With V trimmed by 4 bases and J by 10 bases, 11 bases remained unmatched. CDR1 and CDR2 from the germline V gene are SGHRS and YFSETQ.

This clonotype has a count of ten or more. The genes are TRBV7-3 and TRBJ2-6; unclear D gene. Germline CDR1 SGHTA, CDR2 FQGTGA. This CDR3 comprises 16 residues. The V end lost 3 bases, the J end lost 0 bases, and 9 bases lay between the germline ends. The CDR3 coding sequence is TGTGCCAGCAGCTTTGACGGATTCTCTGGGGCCAACGTCCTGACTTTC. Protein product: CASSFDGFSGANVLTF.

The DNA for the CDR3 is TGTGCCAGCAGCTCGGGACTAGCGGGGGACGCAAACACCGGGGAGCTGTTTTTT. Translated: CASSSGLAGDANTGELFF. This chain connects TRBV11-2 to TRBJ2-2; 14 bases are a match to TRBD2. With 4 bases clipped from V and 2 bases from J, the junction kept 6 bases outside the gene matches. The CDR3 is made up of 18 amino acids. From germline, CDR1 is SGHAT and CDR2 FQNNGV.

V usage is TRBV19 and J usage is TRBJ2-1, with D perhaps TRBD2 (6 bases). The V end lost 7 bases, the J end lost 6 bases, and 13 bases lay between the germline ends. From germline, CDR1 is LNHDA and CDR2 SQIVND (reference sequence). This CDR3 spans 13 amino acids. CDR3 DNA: TGTGCCAGTAACCCGGGACTCCTCAATGAGCAGTTCTTC. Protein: CASNPGLLNEQFF.

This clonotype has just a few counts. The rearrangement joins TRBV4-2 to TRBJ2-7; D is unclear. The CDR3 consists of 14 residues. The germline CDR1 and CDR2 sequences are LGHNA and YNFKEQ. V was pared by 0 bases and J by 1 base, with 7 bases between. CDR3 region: CASSQDRWSYEQYF. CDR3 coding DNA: TGTGCCAGCAGCCAAGATCGCTGGTCCTACGAGCAGTACTTC.

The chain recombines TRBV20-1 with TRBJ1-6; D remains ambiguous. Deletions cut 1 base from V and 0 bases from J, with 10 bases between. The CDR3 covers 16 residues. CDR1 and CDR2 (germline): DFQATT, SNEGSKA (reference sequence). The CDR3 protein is CSARGLQSSYNSPLHF. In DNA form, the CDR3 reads TGCAGTGCTAGAGGTTTGCAGAGCTCCTATAATTCACCCCTCCACTTT.

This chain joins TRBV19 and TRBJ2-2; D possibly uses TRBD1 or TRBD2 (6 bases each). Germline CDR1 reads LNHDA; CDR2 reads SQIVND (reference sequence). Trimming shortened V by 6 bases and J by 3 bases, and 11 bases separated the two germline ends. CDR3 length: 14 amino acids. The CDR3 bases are TGTGCCAGTAGCGGGGGACACTACACCGGGGAGCTGTTTTTT. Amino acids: CASSGGHYTGELFF.

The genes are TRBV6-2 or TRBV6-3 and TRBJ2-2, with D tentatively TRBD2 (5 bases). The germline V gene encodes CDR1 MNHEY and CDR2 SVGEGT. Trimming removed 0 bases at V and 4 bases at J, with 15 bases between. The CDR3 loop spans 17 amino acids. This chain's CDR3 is CASSYSSLPGSTGELFF. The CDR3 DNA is TGTGCCAGCAGTTACTCGAGTCTGCCGGGGAGCACCGGGGAGCTGTTTTTT.

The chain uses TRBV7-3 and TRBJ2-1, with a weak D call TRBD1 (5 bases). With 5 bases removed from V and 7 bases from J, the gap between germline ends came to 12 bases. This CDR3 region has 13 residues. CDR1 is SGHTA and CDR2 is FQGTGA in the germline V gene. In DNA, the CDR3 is TGTGCCAGCAGCGTAGCACCAGGGAATGAGCAGTTCTTC. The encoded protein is CASSVAPGNEQFF.